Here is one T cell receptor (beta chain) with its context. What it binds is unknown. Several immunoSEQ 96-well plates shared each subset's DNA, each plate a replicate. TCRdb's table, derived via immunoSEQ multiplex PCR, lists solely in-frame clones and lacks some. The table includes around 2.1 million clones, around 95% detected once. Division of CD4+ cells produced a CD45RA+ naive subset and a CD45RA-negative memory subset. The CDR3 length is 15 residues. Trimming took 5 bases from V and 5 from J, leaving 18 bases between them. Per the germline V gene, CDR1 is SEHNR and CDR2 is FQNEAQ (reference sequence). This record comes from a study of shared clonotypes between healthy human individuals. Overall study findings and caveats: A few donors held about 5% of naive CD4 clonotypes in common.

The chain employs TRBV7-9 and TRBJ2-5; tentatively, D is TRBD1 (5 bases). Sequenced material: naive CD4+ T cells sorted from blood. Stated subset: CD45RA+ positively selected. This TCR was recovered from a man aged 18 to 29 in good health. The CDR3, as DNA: TGTGCCAGCAGCCCAACCCCCAGCCCAGGGGAGACCCAGTACTTC. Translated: CASSPTPSPGETQYF.